These T cell receptor beta chains were read from a single sample in a study of response to subunit inactivated influenza vaccine. TCRdb redid the calling of the RT-PCR reads with MiXCR, one entry per CDR3 protein. The table shows 500,000 to 600,000 distinct CDR3 sequences, with 14% occurring only once. The starting material was PBMCs from blood, obtained 11 to 12 days after vaccination. All receptors come from a man aged 45-65 years who received an inactivated influenza vaccine. CDR3s include the opening cysteine and the closing phenylalanine or tryptophan. Each record gives: J gene, D gene, V gene, clone size, CDR3 DNA, CDR3 protein. The D gene is left open where the match is weak. Clone size is not always given. Where it is, it says once, few, many or a class for expanded clones.

>TRBJ2-2|TRBD1|TRBV4-3|NA
TGCGCCAGCAGCCATCCCCAAAGGGGGCAAGACACCGGGGAGCTGTTTTTT
CASSHPQRGQDTGELFF
>TRBJ2-5|NA|TRBV7-9|NA
TGTGCCAGCAGCCCCTCAGCTGTACAAGAGACCCAGTACTTC
CASSPSAVQETQYF
>TRBJ2-1|NA|TRBV2|NA
TGTGCCAGCAACTCGATCGGGAGTGCCCCCTCCTACAATGAGCAGTTCTTC
CASNSIGSAPSYNEQFF
>TRBJ1-5|TRBD1|TRBV12-3/TRBV12-4|NA
TGTGCCAGCAGTTTCGGTGGGACAGGGGGTAATCAGCCCCAGCATTTT
CASSFGGTGGNQPQHF
>TRBJ1-5|TRBD1|TRBV7-9|many
TGTGCCAGCAGCATGGGACAGGGTGTACAGCCCCAGCATTTT
CASSMGQGVQPQHF
>TRBJ2-4|NA|TRBV10-3|many
TGTGCCATCAGTGAGTCGGACTTAGAAGCCATTCAGTACTTC
CAISESDLEAIQYF
>TRBJ1-2|NA|TRBV19|NA
TGTGCCAGTAGTATAGGGGACACCTCGGGTCGGAAAATTGGCTACACCTTC
CASSIGDTSGRKIGYTF
>TRBJ2-2|TRBD1|TRBV4-1|many
TGCGCCAGCAGCCAAGTCGGTCTGGCCTGGGACAGGAGTTTCACCGGGGAGCTGTTTTTT
CASSQVGLAWDRSFTGELFF
>TRBJ1-2|NA|TRBV20-1|few
TGCAGTGCTAGTAAAATAGTGCAGGGAGGCGCCGCAGCTAACTATGGCTACACCTTC
CSASKIVQGGAAANYGYTF
>TRBJ2-7|TRBD1|TRBV28|NA
TGTGCCAGCAAGCCGGGACAGGGGGCCTACGAGCAGTACTTC
CASKPGQGAYEQYF
>TRBJ2-3|NA|TRBV30|NA
TGTGCCTGGAGTGTAACCAGAGGGACAGATACGCAGTATTTT
CAWSVTRGTDTQYF
>TRBJ2-2|NA|TRBV12-3/TRBV12-4|few
TGTGCCAGCAGTCTCTGGACCTCATCGTCCGGGGAGCTGTTTTTT
CASSLWTSSSGELFF
>TRBJ2-5|TRBD2|TRBV20-1|NA
TGCAGTGCTAGGGGACTAGCGGGGATGGAGACCCAGTACTTC
CSARGLAGMETQYF
>TRBJ2-1|NA|TRBV20-1|many
TGCAGTGCTAGACGGCCGCCCCCCTACAATGAGCAGTTCTTC
CSARRPPPYNEQFF
>TRBJ1-5|NA|TRBV7-2|NA
TGTGCCAGCAGCAGGGAGGGGGAGCCCCAGCATTTT
CASSREGEPQHF
>TRBJ1-1|NA|TRBV5-1|NA
TGCGCCAGCAGCTGGACGGTGGTCATTTTGAACACTGAAGCTTTCTTT
CASSWTVVILNTEAFF
>TRBJ2-5|NA|TRBV19|NA
TGTGCCAGTAGCCCGACTGCCGCCGGGCGAGAGACCCAGTACTTC
CASSPTAAGRETQYF
>TRBJ2-2|NA|TRBV4-3|medium-sized
TGCGCCAGCAGCCAAGACAGGGTTCCCCCGAACACCGGGGAGCTGTTTTTT
CASSQDRVPPNTGELFF
>TRBJ2-1|TRBD2|TRBV28|NA
TGTGCCAGCAGTTTGGGGGGGTGGGAGCAGTTCTTC
CASSLGGWEQFF
>TRBJ2-7|NA|TRBV19|few
TGTGCCAGTAGGTCGGGCGGACCTCCCTACGAGCAGTACTTC
CASRSGGPPYEQYF
>TRBJ2-3|NA|TRBV10-3|NA
TGTGCCATCAGTCTTACAGCGGGCCGCACAGATACGCAGTATTTT
CAISLTAGRTDTQYF
>TRBJ2-7|TRBD2|TRBV20-1|NA
TGCAGTGCTAGAGATCTTAGCGGGTCGAGCTACGAGCAGTACTTC
CSARDLSGSSYEQYF
>TRBJ2-3|TRBD2|TRBV6-2/TRBV6-3|many
TGTGCCAGCAGTAGCGGGAGGCCCACAGATACGCAGTATTTT
CASSSGRPTDTQYF
>TRBJ1-2|TRBD1|TRBV5-8|NA
TGTGCCAGCAGTTCCTGGGACAGACTTAACTATGGCTACACCTTC
CASSSWDRLNYGYTF
>TRBJ1-6|NA|TRBV5-1|few
TGCGCCAGCAGGCAGGACAGCTCCTATAATTCACCCCTCCACTTT
CASRQDSSYNSPLHF
>TRBJ2-1|TRBD2|TRBV5-6|few
TGTGCCAGCAGCTTGGGTGGACTAGTTCATGGCGATGAGCAGTTCTTC
CASSLGGLVHGDEQFF
>TRBJ2-3|TRBD2|TRBV27|few
TGTGCCAGCAGTTTAATTGGAATTAGCGGGGGGGCGTTACGGAGCACAGATACGCAGTATTTT
CASSLIGISGGALRSTDTQYF
>TRBJ2-3|NA|TRBV7-8|NA
TGTGCCAGCAGGAGAAGGAGCACAGATACGCAGTATTTT
CASRRRSTDTQYF
>TRBJ2-7|TRBD2|TRBV20-1|NA
TGCAGTGCCCAGCGGGAGGGCGGTTGGGAGCAGTACTTC
CSAQREGGWEQYF
>TRBJ2-6|NA|TRBV4-3|few
TGCGCCAGCAGCCAAGAAGGACACACCTCTGGGGCCAACGTCCTGACTTTC
CASSQEGHTSGANVLTF
>TRBJ2-5|NA|TRBV5-1|NA
TGCGCCTGCCAAGGACCCTATAATCAAGAGACCCAGTACTTC
CACQGPYNQETQYF
>TRBJ2-7|TRBD1|TRBV6-2/TRBV6-3|NA
TGTGCCAGCAGTCTTACTAGGACAGGGGGCTACGAGCAGTACTTC
CASSLTRTGGYEQYF
>TRBJ2-5|TRBD2|TRBV7-2|few
TGTGCCAGCAGCCCAACAGGAGCGGGGATAGAGGGCCAGTACTTC
CASSPTGAGIEGQYF
>TRBJ2-7|TRBD2|TRBV9|NA
TGTGCCAGCAGCGTAGGCGGGAGGTCCTCCTACGAGCAGTACTTC
CASSVGGRSSYEQYF
>TRBJ1-1|TRBD1|TRBV12-3/TRBV12-4|many
TGTGCCAGCAGTTGGGGACAGAAGAACACTGAAGCTTTCTTT
CASSWGQKNTEAFF
>TRBJ2-7|TRBD1|TRBV20-1|NA
TGCAGTGCTTCTGACGACAGGGGAGACGAGCAGTACTTC
CSASDDRGDEQYF
>TRBJ1-2|NA|TRBV29-1|many
TGCAGCGCCCTACACCCAGACAGATCTAACTATGGCTACACCTTC
CSALHPDRSNYGYTF
>TRBJ1-2|NA|TRBV20-1|many
TGCAGTGCTAGAGATCTGAGGAGTTCCGGTGGCTACACCTTC
CSARDLRSSGGYTF
>TRBJ2-2|TRBD1|TRBV11-2|NA
TGTGCCAGCAGCTTCATCGGGACAGGGGTTTTGTCCGGGGAGCTGTTTTTT
CASSFIGTGVLSGELFF
>TRBJ2-1|TRBD2|TRBV10-3|few
TGTGCCATCAGGGGGACTAGCGGGAGCTCCTACAATGAGCAGTTCTTC
CAIRGTSGSSYNEQFF
>TRBJ2-7|NA|TRBV7-9|NA
TGTGCCAGCAGCATATGGTCGGGGGACGAGCAGTACTTC
CASSIWSGDEQYF
>TRBJ2-6|NA|TRBV4-1|few
TGCGCCAGCAGCCAGGATACGCTTACATGGAACTTTCCCTCTGGGGCCAACGTCCTGACTTTC
CASSQDTLTWNFPSGANVLTF
>TRBJ1-1|NA|TRBV4-3|NA
TGCGCCAGCAGCCAATCGGCAGGGCACACTGAAGCTTTCTTT
CASSQSAGHTEAFF
>TRBJ2-1|NA|TRBV18|NA
TGTGCCAGCTCCCCAACCCCTCTGGCATCGAGCTCCTACAATGAGCAGTTCTTC
CASSPTPLASSSYNEQFF
>TRBJ1-4|TRBD1|TRBV6-2/TRBV6-3|NA
TGTGCCAGCAGTTACCTGTCCCGGGACAGGGGAACTAATGAAAAACTGTTTTTT
CASSYLSRDRGTNEKLFF
>TRBJ2-7|TRBD1|TRBV4-1|few
TGCGCCAGCAGCAGACTTTATCTGACAGGGGTTCACGAGCAGTACTTC
CASSRLYLTGVHEQYF
>TRBJ2-3|NA|TRBV7-9|NA
TGTGCCAGCACCAGTGGTCGGGGGTCTTACTTCACAGATACGCAGTTTTTT
CASTSGRGSYFTDTQFF
>TRBJ2-7|NA|TRBV5-5|few
TGTGCCAGCAGCTTGGGGGGCAAGGCCCCCTACGAGCAGTACTTC
CASSLGGKAPYEQYF
>TRBJ2-1|TRBD2|TRBV20-1|NA
TGCAGTGCTGTTAGCGGGAGGGCCCATGAGCAGTTCTTC
CSAVSGRAHEQFF
>TRBJ1-1|NA|TRBV11-2|few
TGTGCCAGCAGACCTCGAGGGGCAGGATGGAACACTGAAGCTTTCTTT
CASRPRGAGWNTEAFF